This is a list of T cell receptor beta chains from one sample in a study of blood T cell repertoires in COVID-19. Only in-frame clones appear in the TCRdb table, and some are missing; sequencing was by immunoSEQ multiplex PCR. The data show under 250,000 clones, with around nine tenths seen just once and more than 6.5% held by the top ten. The source material was peripheral blood. These receptors were taken from a woman in her seventies with active or convalescent COVID-19. CDR3s include the opening cysteine and the closing phenylalanine or tryptophan. A D gene is named only where the DNA matches it firmly. Size values are once, few and many counts, or a class for expanded clones, and some rows have none.

length,D,J,V,size,DNA,CDR3
15,.,TRBJ2-2,TRBV21-1,.,TGTGCCAGCAATACCGGGACAGTTTACACCGGGGAGCTGTTTTTT,CASNTGTVYTGELFF
15,TRBD1,TRBJ1-2,TRBV2,.,TGTGCCAGCAGCCCTTCGGGGGGACAGGCTCATGGCTACACCTTC,CASSPSGGQAHGYTF
15,.,TRBJ1-6,TRBV5-4,.,TGTGCCAGCAGCTTGGAAAACAGGGTTAATTCACCCCTCCACTTT,CASSLENRVNSPLHF
15,.,TRBJ1-2,TRBV6-5,.,TGTGCCAGCAGTTACTCGAAGACAGCTAACTATGGCTACACCTTC,CASSYSKTANYGYTF
12,.,TRBJ1-5,TRBV10-3,.,TGTGCCATCAGTGAGCCCCGCGAGCCCCAGCATTTT,CAISEPREPQHF
13,.,TRBJ1-5,TRBV11-2,.,TGTGCCAGCAGCTTTCAAGAGAATCAGCCCCAGCATTTT,CASSFQENQPQHF
16,.,TRBJ1-2,TRBV19,.,TGTGCCAGTAGCCCAGAAGTCCATATCGCTCAGCGGGGCTACACCTTC,CASSPEVHIAQRGYTF
13,.,TRBJ2-7,TRBV7-9,.,TGTGCCAGCAGGGCTCTTGGAGGCCACGAGCAGTACTTC,CASRALGGHEQYF
13,.,TRBJ1-2,TRBV12-3/TRBV12-4,.,TGTGCCAGCAGTTTAGGGACCGGGGGAAGCTACACCTTC,CASSLGTGGSYTF
14,.,TRBJ1-5,TRBV6-5,.,TGTGCCAGCAGTTACCGGGAGAGCAATCAGCCCCAGCATTTT,CASSYRESNQPQHF
15,.,TRBJ1-6,TRBV20-1,.,TGCAGTGCCAGTAAAGGGGGTTCCTATAATTCACCCCTCCACTTT,CSASKGGSYNSPLHF
12,.,TRBJ1-5,TRBV7-2,.,TGTGCCAGCAGCTATAGTCATCAGCCCCAGCATTTT,CASSYSHQPQHF
13,TRBD1,TRBJ2-1,TRBV7-9,.,TGTGCCAGCAGCTTTACAGGGGACAATGAGCAGTTCTTC,CASSFTGDNEQFF
15,TRBD2,TRBJ2-3,TRBV5-1,.,TGCGCCAGCAGCGTAGCGGGGGGGAGGACAGATACGCAGTATTTT,CASSVAGGRTDTQYF
11,.,TRBJ2-7,TRBV7-2,.,TGTGCCAGCAGCTTAGCCGACGAGCAGTACTTC,CASSLADEQYF
14,TRBD1,TRBJ1-3,TRBV2,.,TGTGCCAGCAGTGCAACAGGGGAGGGAAACACCATATATTTT,CASSATGEGNTIYF
14,.,TRBJ2-2,TRBV10-1,.,TGCGCCAGCAGTGAAATAATGAACACCGGGGAGCTGTTTTTT,CASSEIMNTGELFF
11,.,TRBJ1-1,TRBV3-1/TRBV3-2,.,TGTGCCAGCAGCCAACAGGGGTTTGCTTTCTTT,CASSQQGFAFF
16,.,TRBJ1-3,TRBV6-5,.,TGTGCCAGCAGTTACTCATCGGTGAGAGCTGGAAACACCATATATTTT,CASSYSSVRAGNTIYF
18,.,TRBJ2-5,TRBV15,.,TGTGCCCCCACCTATCGAGAGCGGGCTGAGGAGTACCAAGAGACCCAGTACTTC,CAPTYRERAEEYQETQYF
15,TRBD1,TRBJ1-2,TRBV7-8,few,TGTGCCAGCAGCACTAGACAGGGGGCGATCGATGGCTACACCTTC,CASSTRQGAIDGYTF
12,.,TRBJ2-4,TRBV2,.,TGTGCCAGCGAGCTTAGCAAAAACATTCAGTACTTC,CASELSKNIQYF
15,TRBD1,TRBJ1-2,TRBV14,.,TGTGCCAGCAGCCTCCTACCCCAGGGGGTGTATGGCTACACCTTC,CASSLLPQGVYGYTF
16,TRBD2,TRBJ2-7,TRBV7-9,.,TGTGCCAGCAGCTTATATTTCGGGCGGGAGATCTACGAGCAGTACTTC,CASSLYFGREIYEQYF
14,TRBD1,TRBJ1-1,TRBV29-1,.,TGCAGCGTCTTCCCCGGGACAGGGTTCGGGCAAGCTTTCTTT,CSVFPGTGFGQAFF
14,.,TRBJ2-3,TRBV4-3,.,TGCGCCAGCAGCCTAGGGACTGACACAGATACGCAGTATTTT,CASSLGTDTDTQYF
14,.,TRBJ1-1,TRBV5-4,.,TGTGCCAGCAGCTTGGAGAGGGTGAACACTGAAGCTTTCTTT,CASSLERVNTEAFF
14,.,TRBJ1-2,TRBV19,.,TGTGCCAGTAGTGACCCGACAAGGTCAATAGTCTACACCTTC,CASSDPTRSIVYTF
13,.,TRBJ1-6,TRBV9,.,TGTGCCAGCAGCGAAGTTAGTGGTTCACCCCTCCACTTT,CASSEVSGSPLHF
19,TRBD1,TRBJ1-2,TRBV4-3,.,TGCGCCAGCAGCCAGGCTTCCGGGACAGGGGTGTCGGTAGGCTATGGCTACACCTTC,CASSQASGTGVSVGYGYTF